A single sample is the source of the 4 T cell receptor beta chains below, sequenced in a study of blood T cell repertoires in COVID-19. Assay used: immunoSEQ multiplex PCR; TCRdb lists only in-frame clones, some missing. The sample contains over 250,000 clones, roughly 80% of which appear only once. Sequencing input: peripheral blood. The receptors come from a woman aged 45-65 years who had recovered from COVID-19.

The CDR3, as DNA: TGCGCCAGCAGTGAGGTACAGGGGTTCTTGCCAACTGCTAATGAAAAACTGTTTTTT. Amino acids: CASSEVQGFLPTANEKLFF. The chain couples TRBV10-1 to TRBJ1-4, with TRBD1 matching over 7 bases. Germline CDR1 is WNHNN and CDR2 is SYGVQD (reference sequence). The CDR3 is 19 amino acids. After removal of 2 bases from V and 3 bases from J, the junction contained 15 bases not matched to a gene.

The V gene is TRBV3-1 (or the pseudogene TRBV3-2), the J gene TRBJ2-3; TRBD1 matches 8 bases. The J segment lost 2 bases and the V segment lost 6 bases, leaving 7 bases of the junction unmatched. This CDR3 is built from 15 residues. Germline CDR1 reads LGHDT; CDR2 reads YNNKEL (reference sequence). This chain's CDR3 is CASRAGTGNTDTQYF. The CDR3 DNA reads TGTGCCAGCAGAGCCGGGACAGGAAACACAGATACGCAGTATTTT.

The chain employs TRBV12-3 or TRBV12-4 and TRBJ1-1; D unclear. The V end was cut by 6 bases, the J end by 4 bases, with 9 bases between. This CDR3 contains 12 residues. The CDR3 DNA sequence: TGTGCCAGCAGGTTGGGCGCCACTGAAGCTTTCTTT. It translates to CASRLGATEAFF.

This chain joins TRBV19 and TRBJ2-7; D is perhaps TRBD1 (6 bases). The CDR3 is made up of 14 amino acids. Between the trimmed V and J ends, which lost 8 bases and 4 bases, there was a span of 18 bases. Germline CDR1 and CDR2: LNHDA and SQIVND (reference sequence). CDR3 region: CASSQQGPGYEQYF. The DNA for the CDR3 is TGTGCCAGTTCCCAACAGGGCCCGGGGTACGAGCAGTACTTC.